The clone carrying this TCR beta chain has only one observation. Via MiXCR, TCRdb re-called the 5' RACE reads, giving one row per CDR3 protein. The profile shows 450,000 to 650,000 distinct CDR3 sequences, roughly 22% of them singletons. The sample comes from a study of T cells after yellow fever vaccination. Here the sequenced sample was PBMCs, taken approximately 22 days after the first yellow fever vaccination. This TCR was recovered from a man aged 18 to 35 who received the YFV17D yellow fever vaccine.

The chain's CDR3 is CSAPGNQETQYF. Here the CDR3 DNA reads TGCAGTGCCCCGGGGAATCAAGAGACCCAGTACTTC. The chain links TRBV20-1 to TRBJ2-5, with D possibly being TRBD2 (5 bases). V was trimmed by 6 bases and J by 2 bases, leaving 10 bases between them. Germline CDR1 is DFQATT and CDR2 is SNEGSKA (reference sequence). The CDR3 is made up of 12 amino acids.